What follows are 6 T cell receptor beta chains derived from one specimen sequenced in a study of Graves' ophthalmopathy and Graves' hyperthyroidism. CDR3 regions of TCR beta were amplified from RNA transcripts. Amplification began with first-round RT-PCR using HTBI primers, then second-round multiplex PCR was performed. In TCRdb, the multiplex PCR reads were re-called with MiXCR into one record per CDR3 protein. Here the sample spans about 220,000 distinct CDR3 sequences, roughly a fifth being singletons. Material: peripheral blood. The receptors shown here come from a woman aged 45-60 years with Graves' ophthalmopathy.

This clonotype was found many times. This chain links TRBV7-2 with TRBJ2-5, with D uncertain. The germline CDR1 and CDR2 sequences are SGHTA and FQGNSA. Trimming pared 2 bases from V and 5 bases from J, leaving 3 bases between. The CDR3 sequence is 11 residues long. CDR3 in DNA: TGTGCCAGCAGCTTAATGGAGACCCAGTACTTC. It translates to CASSLMETQYF. The entire variable domain, with the rest obtained from reference TRBV7-2 and TRBJ2-5, is as follows: GAGVSQSPSNKVTEKGKDVELRCDPISGHTALYWYRQSLGQGLEFLIYFQGNSAPDKSGLPSDRFSAERTGGSVSTLTIQRTQQEDSAVYLCASSLMETQYFGPGTRLLVL.

This clonotype was counted many times. V usage is TRBV20-1 and J usage is TRBJ1-2, with 7 bases identical to TRBD1. The CDR3 runs 14 residues. J was trimmed by 9 bases and V by 1 base; bases with no gene match: 11. Germline V CDR1 and CDR2: DFQATT, SNEGSKA (reference sequence). The CDR3, as DNA: TGCAGTGCTAGAGTCGGGACAGTCAGAGGAAGCTACACCTTC. It translates to CSARVGTVRGSYTF.

This clonotype was detected ten times or more. The chain carries TRBV13 and TRBJ1-2, with 12 positions matching TRBD1. V gave up 5 bases and J gave up 4 bases; unmatched junction bases: 5. Germline CDR1 PRHDT, CDR2 FYEKMQ (reference sequence). The CDR3 contains 15 residues. The CDR3 bases are TGTGCCAGCAGCAGGGACAGGGGGCAGGTCTATGGCTACACCTTC. Translated, it gives CASSRDRGQVYGYTF. The full variable domain, with the rest looked up from reference TRBV13 and TRBJ1-2, is AAGVIQSPRHLIKEKRETATLKCYPIPRHDTVYWYQQGPGQDPQFLISFYEKMQSDKGSIPDRFSAQQFSDYHSELNMSSLELGDSALYFCASSRDRGQVYGYTFGSGTRLTVV.

This clonotype was seen ten or more times. The V call is TRBV6-5, the J call TRBJ1-2; 7 bases are a match to TRBD1. Germline V CDR1 and CDR2: MNHEY, SVGAGI. The V gene end was trimmed by 0 bases and the J gene end by 6 bases; junction bases not matched to a gene: 7. The CDR3 loop spans 15 amino acids. As DNA, the CDR3 is TGTGCCAGCAGTTACTCGAGGACAGGCGGCGATGGCTACACCTTC. Amino acids: CASSYSRTGGDGYTF.

This clonotype was seen many times. The chain combines TRBV24-1 with TRBJ1-1, with TRBD1 matching over 9 bases. Germline-derived CDR1 and CDR2 are KGHDR and SFDVKD. The CDR3 is 15 residues long. V shed 7 bases, J shed 3 bases, and the junction held 8 bases outside the gene matches. CDR3 coding DNA: TGTGCCACCAGGGGGCTGGACAGGGGTCACACTGAAGCTTTCTTT. Amino acids: CATRGLDRGHTEAFF.

This clonotype was counted ten times or more. The junction differs from germline at one of its ends, possibly a read error. This chain connects TRBV2 to TRBJ2-7; TRBD1 is a possible D gene (6 bases). The length of the CDR3 is 15 residues. Per the germline V gene, CDR1 is SNHLY and CDR2 is FYNNEI. CDR3 in DNA: TGTGCCAGCAGTAACCGCCGGCAGGGGTCCTACGAGCGGTACTTC. Its protein product is CASSNRRQGSYERYF.